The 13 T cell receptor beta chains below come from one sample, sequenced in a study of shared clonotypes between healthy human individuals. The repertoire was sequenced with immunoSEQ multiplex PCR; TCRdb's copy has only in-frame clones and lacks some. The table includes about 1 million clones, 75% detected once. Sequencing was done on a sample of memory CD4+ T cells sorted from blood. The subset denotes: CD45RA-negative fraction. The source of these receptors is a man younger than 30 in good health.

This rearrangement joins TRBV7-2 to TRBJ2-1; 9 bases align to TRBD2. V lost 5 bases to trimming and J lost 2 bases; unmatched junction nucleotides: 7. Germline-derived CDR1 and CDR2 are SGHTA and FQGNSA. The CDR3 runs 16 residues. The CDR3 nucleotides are TGTGCCAGCAGCCTGTCTAGCGGGGTAGCCTACAATGAGCAGTTCTTC. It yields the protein CASSLSSGVAYNEQFF. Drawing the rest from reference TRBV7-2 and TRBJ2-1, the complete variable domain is GAGVSQSPSNKVTEKGKDVELRCDPISGHTALYWYRQSLGQGLEFLIYFQGNSAPDKSGLPSDRFSAERTGGSVSTLTIQRTQQEDSAVYLCASSLSSGVAYNEQFFGPGTRLTVL.

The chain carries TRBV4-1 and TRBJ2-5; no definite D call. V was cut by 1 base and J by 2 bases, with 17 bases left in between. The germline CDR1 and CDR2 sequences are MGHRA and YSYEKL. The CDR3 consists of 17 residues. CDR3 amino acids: CASSQGATVGWQETQYF. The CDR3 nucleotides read TGCGCCAGCAGCCAAGGGGCGACGGTGGGATGGCAAGAGACCCAGTACTTC.

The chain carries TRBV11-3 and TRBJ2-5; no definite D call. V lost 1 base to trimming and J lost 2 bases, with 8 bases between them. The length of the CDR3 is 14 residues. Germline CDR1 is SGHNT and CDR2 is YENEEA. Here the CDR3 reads CASSLGGPQETQYF. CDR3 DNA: TGTGCCAGCAGCTTAGGAGGACCACAAGAGACCCAGTACTTC.

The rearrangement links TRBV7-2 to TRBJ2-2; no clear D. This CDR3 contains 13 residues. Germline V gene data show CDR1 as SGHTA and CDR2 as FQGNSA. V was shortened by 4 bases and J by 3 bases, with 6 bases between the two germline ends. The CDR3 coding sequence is TGTGCCAGCAGCTCTCGAGACACCGGGGAGCTGTTTTTT. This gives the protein CASSSRDTGELFF.

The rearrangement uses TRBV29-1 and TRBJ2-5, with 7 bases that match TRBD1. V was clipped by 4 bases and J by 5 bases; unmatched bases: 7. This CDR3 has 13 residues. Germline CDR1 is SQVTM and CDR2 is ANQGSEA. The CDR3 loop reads CSVGKGQRETQYF. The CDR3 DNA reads TGCAGCGTTGGGAAGGGACAGCGGGAGACCCAGTACTTC.

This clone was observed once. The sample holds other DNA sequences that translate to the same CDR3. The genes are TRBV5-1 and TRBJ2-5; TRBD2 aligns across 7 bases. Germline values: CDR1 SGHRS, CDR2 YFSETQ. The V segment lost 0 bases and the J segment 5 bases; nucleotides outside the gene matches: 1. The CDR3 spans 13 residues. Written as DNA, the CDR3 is TGCGCCAGCAGCTTGGGAGCGGGGGAGACCCAGTACTTC. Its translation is CASSLGAGETQYF.

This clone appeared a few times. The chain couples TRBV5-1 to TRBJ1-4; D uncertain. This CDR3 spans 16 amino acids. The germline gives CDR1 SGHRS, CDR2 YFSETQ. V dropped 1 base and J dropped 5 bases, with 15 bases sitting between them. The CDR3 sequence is CASSLFSRNQNEKLFF. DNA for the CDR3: TGCGCCAGCAGCTTGTTTTCCAGGAATCAAAATGAAAAACTGTTTTTT.

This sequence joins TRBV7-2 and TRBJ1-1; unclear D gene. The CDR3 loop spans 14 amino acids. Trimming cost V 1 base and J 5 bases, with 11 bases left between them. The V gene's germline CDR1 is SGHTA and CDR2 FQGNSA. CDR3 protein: CASSLGGGWTEAFF. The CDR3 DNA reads TGTGCCAGCAGCTTAGGAGGAGGATGGACTGAAGCTTTCTTT.

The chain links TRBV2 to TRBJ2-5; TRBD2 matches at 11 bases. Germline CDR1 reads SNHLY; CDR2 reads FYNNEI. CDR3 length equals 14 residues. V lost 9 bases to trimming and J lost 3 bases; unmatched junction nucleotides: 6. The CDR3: CASTSGGWEETQYF. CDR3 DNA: TGTGCCAGTACTAGCGGGGGTTGGGAAGAGACCCAGTACTTC. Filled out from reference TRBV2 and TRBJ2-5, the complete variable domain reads EPEVTQTPSHQVTQMGQEVILRCVPISNHLYFYWYRQILGQKVEFLVSFYNNEISEKSEIFDDQFSVERPDGSNFTLKIRSTKLEDSAMYFCASTSGGWEETQYFGPGTRLLVL.

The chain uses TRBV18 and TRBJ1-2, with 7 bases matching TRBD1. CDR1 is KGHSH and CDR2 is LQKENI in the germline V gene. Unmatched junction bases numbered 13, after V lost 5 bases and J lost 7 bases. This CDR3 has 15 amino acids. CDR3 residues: CASSGSHRGEGGYTF. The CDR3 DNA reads TGTGCCAGCTCAGGATCCCACAGGGGCGAGGGTGGCTACACCTTC.

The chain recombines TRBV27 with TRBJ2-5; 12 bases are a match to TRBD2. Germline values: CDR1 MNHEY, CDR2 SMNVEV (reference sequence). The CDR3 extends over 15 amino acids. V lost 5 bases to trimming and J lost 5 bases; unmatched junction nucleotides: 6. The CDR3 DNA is TGTGCCAGCAGTACCCTAGCGGGGGGGCTCGAGACCCAGTACTTC. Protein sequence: CASSTLAGGLETQYF.

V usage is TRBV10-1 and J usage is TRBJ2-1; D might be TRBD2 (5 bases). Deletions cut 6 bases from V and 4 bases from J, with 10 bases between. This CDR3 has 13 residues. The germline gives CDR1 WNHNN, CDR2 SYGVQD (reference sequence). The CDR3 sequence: CASSRDLYNEQFF. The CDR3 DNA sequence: TGCGCCAGCAGCCGGGATTTATACAATGAGCAGTTCTTC.

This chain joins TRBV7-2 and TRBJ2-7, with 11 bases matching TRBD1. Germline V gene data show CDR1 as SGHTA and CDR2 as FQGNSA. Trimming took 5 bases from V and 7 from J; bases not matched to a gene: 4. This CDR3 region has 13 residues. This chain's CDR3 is CASSPDRGREQYF. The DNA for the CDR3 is TGTGCCAGCAGCCCGGACAGGGGGCGTGAGCAGTACTTC.